These 27 T cell receptor beta chains share one sample of origin, sequenced in a study of CD8 T cells in ankylosing spondylitis. TCRdb reprocessed the 5' RACE reads with MiXCR, giving one entry per CDR3 protein. The sample shows around 23,000 distinct CDR3 sequences, 17% of them seen only once. Sequenced material: blood. The receptors here all came from a male donor with ankylosing spondylitis or in good health (not recorded which).

The rearrangement joins TRBV12-3 or TRBV12-4 to TRBJ1-4; D remains ambiguous. There are 15 residues in the CDR3. Trimming stripped 6 bases from V and 5 bases from J, with 16 bases between. This CDR3 is CASSLTNRRNEKLFF. Written as DNA, the CDR3 is TGTGCCAGCAGCCTCACAAACCGGAGGAATGAAAAACTGTTTTTT.

This clonotype was counted a few times. This rearrangement joins TRBV11-2 to TRBJ2-2; D is unclear. CDR1 SGHAT and CDR2 FQNNGV come from the germline V gene. The V end lost 1 base, the J end lost 4 bases, and 7 bases lay between the germline ends. This CDR3 has 14 residues. CDR3 region: CASSLGLSTGELFF. CDR3 DNA sequence: TGTGCCAGCAGCTTAGGGCTATCCACCGGGGAGCTGTTTTTT.

This clonotype occurred a few times. The chain carries TRBV11-3 and TRBJ2-1; 7 bases agree with TRBD2. CDR1 and CDR2 (germline): SGHNT, YENEEA. V was pared by 5 bases and J by 4 bases, with 11 bases of the junction left unmatched. The CDR3 sequence is 16 residues long. DNA for the CDR3: TGTGCCAGCAGCCGACGAAGAGCGGGGCGGTACAATGAGCAGTTCTTC. The encoded protein is CASSRRRAGRYNEQFF.

There are a few counts of this clonotype. The chain joins TRBV19 to TRBJ2-6, with 7 bases aligning to TRBD1. The germline V gene has CDR1 LNHDA and CDR2 SQIVND (reference sequence). The ends lost 5 bases at V and 2 bases at J; junction bases unmatched: 3. The CDR3 totals 15 residues. The DNA of the CDR3 is TGTGCCAGTAGTGTTCAGGGGGCTGGGGCCAACGTCCTGACTTTC. Amino acids: CASSVQGAGANVLTF.

This clonotype was seen repeatedly, ten times or more. This chain joins TRBV20-1 and TRBJ2-3; D not resolved. CDR1 DFQATT and CDR2 SNEGSKA come from the germline V gene (reference sequence). Trimming cost V 0 bases and J 6 bases, with 13 bases left between them. The CDR3 consists of 14 residues. DNA for the CDR3: TGCAGTGCTAGAGATCAAAGGGATCGGGATACGCAGTATTTT. Translated, it gives CSARDQRDRDTQYF.

This clonotype has at least ten counts. The V call is TRBV5-1, the J call TRBJ1-6; a weak D match, TRBD1 (5 bases). This CDR3 spans 15 amino acids. The V and J ends lost 4 bases and 6 bases respectively, with 14 bases between them. The germline V gene encodes CDR1 SGHRS and CDR2 YFSETQ. The CDR3 bases are TGCGCCAGCAGCCCGTCCGGGACGGTTAATTCACCCCTCCACTTT. It codes for CASSPSGTVNSPLHF.

This clonotype occurred a few times. This rearrangement joins TRBV5-1 to TRBJ2-3, with 9 bases matching TRBD2. Germline loops: CDR1 SGHRS, CDR2 YFSETQ. The V gene end was trimmed by 0 bases and the J gene end by 9 bases; junction bases not matched to a gene: 11. The CDR3 totals 16 residues. In DNA, the CDR3 is TGCGCCAGCAGCTTGGATATGGCGGGAGGGCCCTACACGCAGTATTTT. This gives the protein CASSLDMAGGPYTQYF. The full variable domain, completed using reference TRBV5-1 and TRBJ2-3, is KAGVTQTPRYLIKTRGQQVTLSCSPISGHRSVSWYQQTPGQGLQFLFEYFSETQRNKGNFPGRFSGRQFSNSRSEMNVSTLELGDSALYLCASSLDMAGGPYTQYFGPGTRLTVL.

The rearrangement joins TRBV5-1 to TRBJ1-5; D call uncertain. The CDR3 length is 15 residues. With 1 base removed from V and 10 bases from J, the gap between germline ends came to 18 bases. From germline, CDR1 is SGHRS and CDR2 YFSETQ. CDR3 protein: CASSLSGGRVDPQHF. In nucleotides, the CDR3 is TGCGCCAGCAGCTTGTCCGGAGGCCGGGTAGATCCCCAGCATTTT.

This clonotype was picked up a small number of times. The genes are TRBV21-1 and TRBJ2-1; the table's D call of TRBD2 was not tested on the DNA. TRBV21-1 is marked as a pseudogene. The CDR3 loop spans 11 amino acids. The CDR3 DNA sequence: TGTGCCAGCAATCAAAAAAGGGCTCAGTTCTTC. Amino acids: CASNQKRAQFF.

The chain joins TRBV12-3 or TRBV12-4 to TRBJ2-1; TRBD2 matches at 10 bases. The ends lost 3 bases at V and 8 bases at J; junction bases unmatched: 4. There are 14 residues in the CDR3. The CDR3 DNA reads TGTGCCAGCAGTTTCAGCGGGGGGGGGGATGAGCAGTTCTTC. Translating gives CASSFSGGGDEQFF.

This clonotype was recorded many times. The V gene is TRBV29-1, the J gene TRBJ2-1; 8 bases are shared with TRBD2. Germline CDR1 SQVTM, CDR2 ANQGSEA. The CDR3 is 14 amino acids. V dropped 4 bases and J dropped 3; count of bases not matched to a gene: 5. This chain's CDR3 is CSVVFLAGYNEQFF. The DNA of the CDR3 is TGCAGCGTTGTATTCCTAGCGGGCTACAATGAGCAGTTCTTC.

The chain is built from TRBV15 and TRBJ2-2; D may be TRBD2 (6 bases). Germline V gene data show CDR1 as LNHNV and CDR2 as YYDKDF (reference sequence). This CDR3 spans 16 amino acids. V gave up 2 bases and J gave up 0 bases, with 10 bases separating them. CDR3 in amino acids: CATSRLGGANTGELFF. The CDR3 DNA is TGTGCCACCAGCAGACTCGGCGGGGCGAACACCGGGGAGCTGTTTTTT.

This clonotype was observed many times. The chain recombines TRBV25-1 with TRBJ2-1, with TRBD1 identical over 7 bases. The trim removed 5 bases at V and 9 bases at J, leaving 13 bases unmatched. This CDR3 has 15 amino acids. The germline V gene has CDR1 MGHDK and CDR2 SYGVNS. The CDR3: CASSFGDRAEGEQFF. CDR3 in DNA: TGTGCCAGCAGTTTTGGTGACAGGGCCGAAGGTGAGCAGTTCTTC.

V and J are TRBV19 and TRBJ2-3; D gene ambiguous. Germline loops: CDR1 LNHDA, CDR2 SQIVND (reference sequence). The CDR3 sequence is 16 residues long. Trimming stripped 4 bases from V and 2 bases from J, with 16 bases between. CDR3 loop: CASSTGPYEFTDTQYF. In nucleotides, the CDR3 is TGTGCCAGTAGTACCGGACCGTACGAGTTCACAGATACGCAGTATTTT.

The sample holds a few counts of this clonotype. This chain uses TRBV18 with TRBJ2-2; no clear D. V gave up 2 bases and J gave up 2 bases, with 9 bases separating them. Germline lookup yields CDR1 KGHSH and CDR2 LQKENI. CDR3 length equals 15 residues. The DNA of the CDR3 is TGTGCCAGCTCACCAGGGCTCCTAAACACCGGGGAGCTGTTTTTT. Encoded protein: CASSPGLLNTGELFF.

V is TRBV20-1 and J is TRBJ2-5, with D unclear. Germline assignment: CDR1 DFQATT and CDR2 SNEGSKA (reference sequence). V lost 0 bases to trimming and J lost 2 bases, with 10 bases between them. The CDR3 length is 14 residues. CDR3 sequence reads: CSARDPNGQETQYF. The CDR3 DNA follows: TGCAGTGCTAGAGATCCCAACGGACAAGAGACCCAGTACTTC.

This clonotype showed up just a few times. The chain combines TRBV5-5 with TRBJ2-1, with TRBD2 matching 11 bases. Germline V gene data show CDR1 as SGHKS and CDR2 as YYEKEE (reference sequence). CDR3 length: 16 amino acids. The J segment lost 7 bases and the V segment lost 4 bases, leaving 10 bases of the junction unmatched. DNA of the CDR3: TGTGCCAGCAGCCGAACCCTAGCGGGAGGCCGTAATGAGCAGTTCTTC. Protein: CASSRTLAGGRNEQFF.

The rearrangement links TRBV20-1 to TRBJ1-1; D is ambiguous. Germline CDR1 DFQATT, CDR2 SNEGSKA (reference sequence). This CDR3 is 10 amino acids long. V lost 6 bases and J lost 3, with 5 bases in between. The DNA of the CDR3 is TGCAGTGCCATTGACACTGAAGCTTTCTTT. It translates to CSAIDTEAFF.

This clonotype was counted at least ten times. The rearrangement uses TRBV6-5 and TRBJ1-5; D possibly corresponds to TRBD1 (6 bases). This CDR3 has 14 amino acids. V lost 5 bases, J lost 3 bases, and 11 bases lay in between. Germline V gene data show CDR1 as MNHEY and CDR2 as SVGAGI. The CDR3 loop reads CASSAQGNNQPQHF. CDR3 DNA sequence: TGTGCCAGCAGTGCCCAGGGGAACAATCAGCCCCAGCATTTT.

The chain carries TRBV28 and TRBJ2-5, with a possible D match to TRBD1 (6 bases). The CDR3 length is 17 residues. The V end was cut by 5 bases, the J end by 5 bases, with 24 bases between. CDR1 and CDR2 from the germline V gene are MDHEN and SYDVKM. Here the CDR3 reads CASSPPKLGTNPETQYF. The CDR3 DNA reads TGTGCCAGCAGTCCCCCGAAGTTGGGGACAAATCCCGAGACCCAGTACTTC. The whole variable domain, filled in from reference TRBV28 and TRBJ2-5, reads DVKVTQSSRYLVKRTGEKVFLECVQDMDHENMFWYRQDPGLGLRLIYFSYDVKMKEKGDIPEGYSVSREKKERFSLILESASTNQTSMYLCASSPPKLGTNPETQYFGPGTRLLVL.

The chain couples TRBV6-5 to TRBJ2-2; D is uncertain. V was shortened by 6 bases and J by 4 bases, with 12 bases between the two germline ends. The CDR3 extends over 14 amino acids. Per germline, CDR1 MNHEY and CDR2 SVGAGI. The CDR3 is CASSLFISTGELFF. CDR3 DNA sequence: TGTGCCAGCAGCCTCTTCATAAGCACCGGGGAGCTGTTTTTT.

There are many counts of this clonotype. The chain employs TRBV20-1 and TRBJ1-4; no definite D call. Trimming shortened V by 0 bases and J by 8 bases, and 10 bases separated the two germline ends. CDR3 length equals 13 residues. From germline, CDR1 is DFQATT and CDR2 SNEGSKA (reference sequence). In DNA, the CDR3 is TGCAGTGCTAGAGATCAGGAGGAGGAAAAACTGTTTTTT. It codes for CSARDQEEEKLFF.

This clonotype occurred a few times. The gene calls are TRBV27 and TRBJ2-1, with D possibly being TRBD2 (6 bases). Trimming took 2 bases from V and 4 from J, leaving 12 bases between them. CDR3 size: 15 residues. Germline values: CDR1 MNHEY, CDR2 SMNVEV (reference sequence). In nucleotides, the CDR3 is TGTGCCAGCAGTTTAATGTTAGCGGTGTACAATGAGCAGTTCTTC. Its protein is CASSLMLAVYNEQFF.

This clonotype was detected only a few times. CDR3: CASSFPGELFF. The CDR3 nucleotides read TGTGCCAGCAGTTTCCCCGGGGAGCTGTTTTTT. The chain combines TRBV12-3 or TRBV12-4 with TRBJ2-2; D not certain. V was trimmed by 3 bases and J by 6 bases, leaving 2 bases between them. This CDR3 is built from 11 residues.

CDR3 loop: CASSKLGWQTGELFF. The CDR3 DNA sequence: TGTGCCAGTAGTAAGCTTGGGTGGCAAACCGGGGAGCTGTTTTTT. The V and J genes are TRBV19 and TRBJ2-2; D not certain. Germline assignment: CDR1 LNHDA and CDR2 SQIVND (reference sequence). V was cut by 4 bases and J by 5 bases, with 14 bases left in between. The CDR3 runs to 15 residues.

This clonotype was detected many times. This rearrangement joins TRBV7-9 to TRBJ2-3; TRBD2 matches at 10 bases. From germline, CDR1 is SEHNR and CDR2 FQNEAQ (reference sequence). CDR3 size: 15 residues. Unmatched junction bases numbered 4, after V lost 4 bases and J lost 3 bases. The CDR3 coding sequence is TGTGCCAGCAGCTCCGGGGGACTAGCGACAGATACGCAGTATTTT. As protein: CASSSGGLATDTQYF.

This clonotype was counted only a few times. The genes are TRBV29-1 and TRBJ1-1; no definite D call. The CDR3 totals 14 residues. From germline, CDR1 is SQVTM and CDR2 ANQGSEA. V was shortened by 7 bases and J by 6 bases, with 21 bases between the two germline ends. CDR3: CSASLGRISPEAFF. The CDR3 DNA reads TGCAGCGCCTCATTAGGACGGATTTCCCCTGAAGCTTTCTTT. The full variable domain, its missing parts supplied by reference TRBV29-1 and TRBJ1-1, is SAVISQKPSRDICQRGTSLTIQCQVDSQVTMMFWYRQQPGQSLTLIATANQGSEATYESGFVIDKFPISRPNLTFSTLTVSNMSPEDSSIYLCSASLGRISPEAFFGQGTRLTVV.